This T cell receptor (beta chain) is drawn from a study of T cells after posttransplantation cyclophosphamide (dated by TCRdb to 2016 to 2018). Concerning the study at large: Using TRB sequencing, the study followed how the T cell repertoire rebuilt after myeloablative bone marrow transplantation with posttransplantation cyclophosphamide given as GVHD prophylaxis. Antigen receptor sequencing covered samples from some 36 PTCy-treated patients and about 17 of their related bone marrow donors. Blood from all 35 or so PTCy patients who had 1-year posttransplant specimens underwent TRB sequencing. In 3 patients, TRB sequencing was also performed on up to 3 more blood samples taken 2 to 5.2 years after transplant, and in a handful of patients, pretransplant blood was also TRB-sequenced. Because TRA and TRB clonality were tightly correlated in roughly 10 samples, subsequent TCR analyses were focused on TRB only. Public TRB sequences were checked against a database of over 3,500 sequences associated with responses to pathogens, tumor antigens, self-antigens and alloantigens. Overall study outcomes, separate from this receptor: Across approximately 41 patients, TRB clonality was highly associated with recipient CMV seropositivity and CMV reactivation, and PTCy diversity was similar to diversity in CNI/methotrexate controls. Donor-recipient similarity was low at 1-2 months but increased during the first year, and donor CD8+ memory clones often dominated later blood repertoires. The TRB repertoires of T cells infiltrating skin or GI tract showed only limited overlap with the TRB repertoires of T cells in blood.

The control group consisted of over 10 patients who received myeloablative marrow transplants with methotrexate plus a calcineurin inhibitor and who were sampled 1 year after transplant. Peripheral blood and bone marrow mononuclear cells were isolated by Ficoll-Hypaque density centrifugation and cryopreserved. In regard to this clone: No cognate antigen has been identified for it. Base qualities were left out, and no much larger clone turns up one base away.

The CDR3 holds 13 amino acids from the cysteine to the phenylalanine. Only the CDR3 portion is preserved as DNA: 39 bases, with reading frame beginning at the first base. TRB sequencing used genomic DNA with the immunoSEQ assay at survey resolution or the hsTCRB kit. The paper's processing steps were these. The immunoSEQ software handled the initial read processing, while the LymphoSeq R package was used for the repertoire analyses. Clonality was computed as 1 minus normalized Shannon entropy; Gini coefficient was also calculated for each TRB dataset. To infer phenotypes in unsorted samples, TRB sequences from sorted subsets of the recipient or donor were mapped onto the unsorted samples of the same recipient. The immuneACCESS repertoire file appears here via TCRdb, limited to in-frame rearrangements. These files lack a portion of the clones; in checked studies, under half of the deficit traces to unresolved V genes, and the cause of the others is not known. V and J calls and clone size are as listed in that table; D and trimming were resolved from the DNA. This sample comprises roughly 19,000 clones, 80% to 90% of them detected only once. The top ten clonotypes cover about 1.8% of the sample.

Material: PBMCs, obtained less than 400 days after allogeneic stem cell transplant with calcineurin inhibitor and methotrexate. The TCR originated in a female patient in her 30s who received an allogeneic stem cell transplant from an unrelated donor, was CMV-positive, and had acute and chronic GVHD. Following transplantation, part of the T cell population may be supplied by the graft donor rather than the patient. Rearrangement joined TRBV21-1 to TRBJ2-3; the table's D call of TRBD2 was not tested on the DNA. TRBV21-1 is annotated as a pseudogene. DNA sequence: TGTGCCAGCAGCCTAGGCCGCACAGATACGCAGTATTTT. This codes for CASSLGRTDTQYF.